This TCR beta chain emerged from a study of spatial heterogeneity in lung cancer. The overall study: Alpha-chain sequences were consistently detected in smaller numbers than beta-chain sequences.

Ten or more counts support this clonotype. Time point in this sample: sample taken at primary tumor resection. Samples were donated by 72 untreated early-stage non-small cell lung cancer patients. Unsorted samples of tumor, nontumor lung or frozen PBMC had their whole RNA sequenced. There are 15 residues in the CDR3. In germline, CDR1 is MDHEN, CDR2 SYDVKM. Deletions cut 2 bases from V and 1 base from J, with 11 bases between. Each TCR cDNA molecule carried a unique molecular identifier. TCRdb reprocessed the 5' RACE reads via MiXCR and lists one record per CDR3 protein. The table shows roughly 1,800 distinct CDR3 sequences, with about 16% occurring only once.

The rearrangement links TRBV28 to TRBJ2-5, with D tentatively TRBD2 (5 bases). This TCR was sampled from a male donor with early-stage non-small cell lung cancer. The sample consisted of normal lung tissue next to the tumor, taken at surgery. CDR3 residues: CASSLIPRAQETQYF. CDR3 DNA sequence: TGTGCCAGCAGTTTAATCCCGCGGGCCCAAGAGACCCAGTACTTC.